Sequencing of this TCR beta chain was carried out in a study of early T cells in non-severe SARS-CoV-2 infection. Study context: Investigators sequenced bulk RNA drawn from unsorted whole blood, and chains remained unpaired.

General study findings and limits: Database matching using VDJdb favored anti-spike CD8 responses, with private and CD4 specificities left missing.

Individual cDNA molecules carried attached unique molecular identifiers. TCRdb re-derived calls from the 5' RACE reads in MiXCR, one entry per CDR3 protein. The sample yields tens of thousands of distinct CDR3 sequences, less than 6% seen once. This clonotype has a count of ten or more. Its antigen is unidentified. In germline, CDR1 is SQVTM, CDR2 ANQGSEA. Trimming took off 4 bases at V and 3 bases at J, with 15 bases between the two ends. This CDR3 is built from 14 residues. The chain couples TRBV29-1 to TRBJ2-5; possibly TRBD2 for D (6 bases). The origin of this receptor is an adult who was a healthcare worker with PCR-confirmed SARS-CoV-2 infection or an uninfected control (not recorded which). This specimen consisted of whole blood, obtained at baseline. CDR3 nucleotide sequence: TGCAGCGTTGGGTGGAGCGGGTCAAAAGAGACCCAGTACTTC. Protein product: CSVGWSGSKETQYF.